This T cell receptor beta chain was recovered during a study of beta chain features in type 1 diabetes. This clone occurred a few times. Trimming at V came to 4 bases and at J to 7 bases, leaving 16 bases not matched to a gene. Germline lookup yields CDR1 GTSNPN and CDR2 SVGIG (reference sequence). The CDR3 runs 17 residues. The isolated RNA, all of it, was reverse transcribed, so expressed TCRB transcripts were what got sequenced. Sequencing was performed with immunoSEQ multiplex PCR; in TCRdb, only in-frame clones are kept and a portion is missing. The table lists roughly 230,000 clones, 9.6% of them singletons.

The sequenced sample consisted of naive CD4+ T cells from blood. The TCR originated in a young woman in good health. The chain joins TRBV30 to TRBJ1-4, with 9 nucleotides matching TRBD1. CDR3 DNA: TGTGCCTGGAACTCCGGGACAGGGAAGAGGTATCTTGAAAAACTGTTTTTT. As protein: CAWNSGTGKRYLEKLFF.